Listed below are T cell receptor beta chains from one sample, sequenced in a study of CD8 T cell repertoires and HIV-1 epitope variants. The data were produced by immunoSEQ multiplex PCR, yet TCRdb's version contains in-frame clones alone and is incomplete. Of over 4,000 clones listed, approximately 70% are singletons. Antigens for these TCRs are unknown. Sequenced: cultured CD8+ T cells derived from PBMCs. These receptors were obtained from a male donor with HIV. Both conserved end residues are part of each CDR3. The D gene is left open where the match is weak. Only some rows state a clone size, as once, few, many or a class for expanded clones.

V gene: TRBV28
J gene: TRBJ2-1
clone size: -
D gene: TRBD2
CDR3 DNA: TGTGCCAGCAGTCCGACTAGCGGGGCCTACAATGAGCAGTTCTTC
CDR3 protein: CASSPTSGAYNEQFF

V gene: TRBV4-3
J gene: TRBJ1-4
clone size: -
D gene: -
CDR3 DNA: TGCGCCAGCAGCCAGGGGTTCCCTAATGAAAAACTGTTTTTT
CDR3 protein: CASSQGFPNEKLFF

V gene: TRBV29-1
J gene: TRBJ1-3
clone size: once
D gene: -
CDR3 DNA: TGCAGCACCGCCGCGGGAGGCGGAAACACCATATATTTT
CDR3 protein: CSTAAGGGNTIYF

V gene: TRBV6-5
J gene: TRBJ1-4
clone size: few
D gene: -
CDR3 DNA: TGTGCCAGCAGTTACGGAGGGGAAAAACTGTTTTTT
CDR3 protein: CASSYGGEKLFF

V gene: TRBV6-1
J gene: TRBJ1-5
clone size: -
D gene: TRBD1
CDR3 DNA: TGTGCCAGCAGATCCGGACAGGGAAAACAGCCCCAGCATTTT
CDR3 protein: CASRSGQGKQPQHF

V gene: TRBV15
J gene: TRBJ2-5
clone size: medium-sized
D gene: -
CDR3 DNA: TGTGCCACCAGCAGAGATCGGAGAGAGACCCAGTACTTC
CDR3 protein: CATSRDRRETQYF

V gene: TRBV5-1
J gene: TRBJ2-5
clone size: few
D gene: TRBD1
CDR3 DNA: TGCGCCAGCAGCCCCGTTTCGGGACAGCAAGAGACCCAGTACTTC
CDR3 protein: CASSPVSGQQETQYF

V gene: TRBV6-5
J gene: TRBJ2-5
clone size: -
D gene: TRBD1
CDR3 DNA: TGTGCCAGCAGCCCGACAGGGTTGGGGGAGACCCAGTACTTC
CDR3 protein: CASSPTGLGETQYF

V gene: TRBV4-3
J gene: TRBJ1-1
clone size: -
D gene: -
CDR3 DNA: TGCGCCAGCAGCCTTAAGACAGGAATGAACACTGAAGCTTTCTTT
CDR3 protein: CASSLKTGMNTEAFF

V gene: TRBV15
J gene: TRBJ1-1
clone size: once
D gene: -
CDR3 DNA: TGTGCCACCAGCAGAGGTGCCGTGAACACTGAAGCTTTCTTT
CDR3 protein: CATSRGAVNTEAFF

V gene: TRBV6-5
J gene: TRBJ2-7
clone size: few
D gene: -
CDR3 DNA: TGTGCCAGCAGTTACGATCGGAGGGCCTACGAGCAGTACTTC
CDR3 protein: CASSYDRRAYEQYF

V gene: TRBV5-4
J gene: TRBJ2-5
clone size: -
D gene: -
CDR3 DNA: TGTGCCAGCAGCTTGGTAGGGGATGGAGAGACCCAGTACTTC
CDR3 protein: CASSLVGDGETQYF

V gene: TRBV11-2
J gene: TRBJ1-2
clone size: -
D gene: -
CDR3 DNA: TGTGCCAGCAGCCCAAGGGGCATTGCGTATGGCTACACCTTC
CDR3 protein: CASSPRGIAYGYTF

V gene: TRBV6-5
J gene: TRBJ2-2
clone size: -
D gene: TRBD1
CDR3 DNA: TGTGCCAGCAGTCGACAGGGCGGGGAGCTGTTTTTT
CDR3 protein: CASSRQGGELFF

V gene: TRBV20-1
J gene: TRBJ2-1
clone size: -
D gene: -
CDR3 DNA: TGCAGTGCTAGTCTCGGGGGCTGGAAGTTCTTC
CDR3 protein: CSASLGGWKFF

V gene: TRBV28
J gene: TRBJ1-5
clone size: -
D gene: TRBD1
CDR3 DNA: TGTGCCAGCAGTCTCGGGACAGGGAATCAGCCCCAGCATTTT
CDR3 protein: CASSLGTGNQPQHF

V gene: TRBV19
J gene: TRBJ2-1
clone size: -
D gene: -
CDR3 DNA: TGTGCCAGTAGGGAGGTTCCCTCCTACAATGAGCAGTTCTTC
CDR3 protein: CASREVPSYNEQFF

V gene: TRBV9
J gene: TRBJ1-2
clone size: -
D gene: TRBD1
CDR3 DNA: TGTGCCAGCAGCGTTAACGACAGGGCCGGGGATGGCTACACCTTC
CDR3 protein: CASSVNDRAGDGYTF

V gene: TRBV25-1
J gene: TRBJ1-2
clone size: -
D gene: TRBD1
CDR3 DNA: TGTGCCAGCAGCGAGACAGGGGTTAATGGCTACACCTTC
CDR3 protein: CASSETGVNGYTF

V gene: TRBV19
J gene: TRBJ1-4
clone size: -
D gene: -
CDR3 DNA: TGTGCCAGTAGTTTTTTAAAGGATGGGAGGGAACAAGAAAAACTGTTTTTT
CDR3 protein: CASSFLKDGREQEKLFF

V gene: TRBV19
J gene: TRBJ1-3
clone size: -
D gene: -
CDR3 DNA: TGTGCCAGTAGGGCCGATACAGTCTCTGGAAACACCATATATTTT
CDR3 protein: CASRADTVSGNTIYF

V gene: TRBV10-3
J gene: TRBJ2-2
clone size: once
D gene: -
CDR3 DNA: TGTGCCATCAGTAGTGGGACTCCTCTACGGGTGGGTTCCGGGGAGCTGTTTTTT
CDR3 protein: CAISSGTPLRVGSGELFF

V gene: TRBV6-5
J gene: TRBJ2-7
clone size: -
D gene: -
CDR3 DNA: TGTGCCAGCAGTTACGCGCCTTTGGCCTACGAGCAGTACTTC
CDR3 protein: CASSYAPLAYEQYF

V gene: TRBV29-1
J gene: TRBJ1-1
clone size: -
D gene: TRBD1
CDR3 DNA: TGCAGCGTTGGGACAGGTATGAACACTGAAGCTTTCTTT
CDR3 protein: CSVGTGMNTEAFF

V gene: TRBV4-3
J gene: TRBJ1-6
clone size: -
D gene: -
CDR3 DNA: TGCGCCAGCAGCCAAGATGATGGGGTCGAACCCCTCCACTTT
CDR3 protein: CASSQDDGVEPLHF

V gene: TRBV28
J gene: TRBJ2-1
clone size: few
D gene: -
CDR3 DNA: TGTGCCAGCAGTTTCGAGGGGGGGCTTTACAATGAGCAGTTCTTC
CDR3 protein: CASSFEGGLYNEQFF

V gene: TRBV28
J gene: TRBJ1-1
clone size: -
D gene: -
CDR3 DNA: TGTGCCAGCAGTTTATTGGGTAGGACTGAAGCTTTCTTT
CDR3 protein: CASSLLGRTEAFF

V gene: TRBV4-3
J gene: TRBJ1-1
clone size: -
D gene: -
CDR3 DNA: TGCGCCAGCAGCCAAGTTGGGGTAGGGACTGAAGCTTTCTTT
CDR3 protein: CASSQVGVGTEAFF

V gene: TRBV4-1
J gene: TRBJ2-1
clone size: -
D gene: -
CDR3 DNA: TGCGCCAGCAGCCTCGGCCGGCTAAAGGGGCCCTACAATGAGCAGTTCTTC
CDR3 protein: CASSLGRLKGPYNEQFF

V gene: TRBV28
J gene: TRBJ1-6
clone size: few
D gene: -
CDR3 DNA: TGTGCCACCCGCAGGTTGAATTCACCCCTCCACTTT
CDR3 protein: CATRRLNSPLHF

V gene: TRBV27
J gene: TRBJ2-3
clone size: -
D gene: TRBD1
CDR3 DNA: TGTGCCAGCAGTCCGGACAGGACAGATACGCAGTATTTT
CDR3 protein: CASSPDRTDTQYF

V gene: TRBV13
J gene: TRBJ2-7
clone size: -
D gene: -
CDR3 DNA: TGTGCCAGCAGCTTAGCCTACGAGCAGTACTTC
CDR3 protein: CASSLAYEQYF

V gene: TRBV4-2
J gene: TRBJ2-7
clone size: -
D gene: -
CDR3 DNA: TGTGCCAGCAGCCAAGGACACGACTATTCTCTCTACGAGCAGTACTTC
CDR3 protein: CASSQGHDYSLYEQYF

V gene: TRBV27
J gene: TRBJ1-4
clone size: -
D gene: -
CDR3 DNA: TGTGCCAGCAGTTTATCGACAGCTAATGAAAAACTGTTTTTT
CDR3 protein: CASSLSTANEKLFF

V gene: TRBV5-4
J gene: TRBJ1-1
clone size: few
D gene: -
CDR3 DNA: TGTGCCAGCAGCTTGGGGGGGAACACTGAAGCTTTCTTT
CDR3 protein: CASSLGGNTEAFF

V gene: TRBV14
J gene: TRBJ2-3
clone size: few
D gene: TRBD2
CDR3 DNA: TGTGCCAGCAGCCAAGATAGGAGGGAGGGCCGGGGAGATACGCAGTATTTT
CDR3 protein: CASSQDRREGRGDTQYF

V gene: TRBV9
J gene: TRBJ2-7
clone size: few
D gene: -
CDR3 DNA: TGTGCCAGCAGCGTAGGGGCAGGGCCGGCCTACGAGCAGTACTTC
CDR3 protein: CASSVGAGPAYEQYF

V gene: TRBV7-2
J gene: TRBJ2-1
clone size: once
D gene: TRBD2
CDR3 DNA: TGTGCCAGCAGCCAAGGACTAGCGGGGGGCCCTCCCTACAATGAGCAGTTCTTC
CDR3 protein: CASSQGLAGGPPYNEQFF

V gene: TRBV28
J gene: TRBJ2-1
clone size: once
D gene: -
CDR3 DNA: TGTGCCAGCAGTTTGGGGTTAAATGAGCAGTTCTTC
CDR3 protein: CASSLGLNEQFF

V gene: TRBV5-1
J gene: TRBJ2-7
clone size: medium-sized
D gene: TRBD1
CDR3 DNA: TGCGCCAGCAGCTTGTACCAGGGGGACCACGAGCAGTACTTC
CDR3 protein: CASSLYQGDHEQYF

V gene: TRBV28
J gene: TRBJ2-7
clone size: large
D gene: -
CDR3 DNA: TGTGCCAGCAGCGAATCAATAGGACAAGCCTACGAGCAGTACTTC
CDR3 protein: CASSESIGQAYEQYF

V gene: TRBV7-9
J gene: TRBJ1-2
clone size: -
D gene: -
CDR3 DNA: TGTGCCAGCAGCCCAACAGGGTTAGCGATAGGCTACACCTTC
CDR3 protein: CASSPTGLAIGYTF

V gene: TRBV28
J gene: TRBJ1-1
clone size: once
D gene: -
CDR3 DNA: TGTGCCAGCACCCCACAGAATCTGGAACACACTGAAGCTTTCTTT
CDR3 protein: CASTPQNLEHTEAFF

V gene: TRBV7-9
J gene: TRBJ2-7
clone size: few
D gene: TRBD1
CDR3 DNA: TGTGCCAGCAGCTTAGCGGGACAGGGGGTGGACTACGAGCAGTACTTC
CDR3 protein: CASSLAGQGVDYEQYF

V gene: TRBV7-9
J gene: TRBJ1-4
clone size: -
D gene: -
CDR3 DNA: TGTGCCAGCAGCCCTTACCTAGGGGCGCGGGCTAATGAAAAACTGTTTTTT
CDR3 protein: CASSPYLGARANEKLFF

V gene: TRBV27
J gene: TRBJ2-1
clone size: -
D gene: -
CDR3 DNA: TGTGCCAGCAGTACCCTGCCTTCCCCCTACAATGAGCAGTTCTTC
CDR3 protein: CASSTLPSPYNEQFF

V gene: TRBV27
J gene: TRBJ2-3
clone size: medium-sized
D gene: TRBD2
CDR3 DNA: TGTGCCAGCAGTTCTACATCGACTAGCGGAGACACAGATACGCAGTATTTT
CDR3 protein: CASSSTSTSGDTDTQYF

V gene: TRBV13
J gene: TRBJ2-7
clone size: -
D gene: TRBD1
CDR3 DNA: TGTGCCAGCAGCTTAGACTCCGGGACAGGGCCTCTCTCCTACGAGCAGTACTTC
CDR3 protein: CASSLDSGTGPLSYEQYF

V gene: TRBV28
J gene: TRBJ1-3
clone size: -
D gene: -
CDR3 DNA: TGTGCCAGCAGTTTAGTCCAGAATACTGGAAACACCATATATTTT
CDR3 protein: CASSLVQNTGNTIYF

V gene: TRBV29-1
J gene: TRBJ2-7
clone size: -
D gene: TRBD2
CDR3 DNA: TGCAGCGTTGAATTCATGGCGGGAGGGGACTACGAGCAGTACTTC
CDR3 protein: CSVEFMAGGDYEQYF

V gene: TRBV7-2
J gene: TRBJ1-6
clone size: -
D gene: TRBD1
CDR3 DNA: TGTGCCAGCAGCCCCGGGACAGTCCGAAATTCACCCCTCCACTTT
CDR3 protein: CASSPGTVRNSPLHF

V gene: TRBV5-6
J gene: TRBJ2-3
clone size: -
D gene: TRBD1
CDR3 DNA: TGTGCCAGCAGCTTTTGGCAGGGGGATGATACGCAGTATTTT
CDR3 protein: CASSFWQGDDTQYF

V gene: TRBV6-5
J gene: TRBJ2-7
clone size: few
D gene: -
CDR3 DNA: TGTGCCAGCAGTTCAGATGTCTCGGCCTACGAGCAGTACTTC
CDR3 protein: CASSSDVSAYEQYF

V gene: TRBV5-4
J gene: TRBJ2-5
clone size: -
D gene: -
CDR3 DNA: TGTGCCAGCAGCTCACCCAGGAGCCAAGAGACCCAGTACTTC
CDR3 protein: CASSSPRSQETQYF

V gene: TRBV7-9
J gene: TRBJ2-6
clone size: -
D gene: TRBD1
CDR3 DNA: TGTGCCAGCAGCCGACCCCGGACAGGGTTTCTCTCTGGGGCCAACGTCCTGACTTTC
CDR3 protein: CASSRPRTGFLSGANVLTF

V gene: TRBV21-1
J gene: TRBJ2-1
clone size: -
D gene: -
CDR3 DNA: TGTGCCAGCAGCAAGGAGGGTCTCTCCTACAATGAGCAGTTCTTC
CDR3 protein: CASSKEGLSYNEQFF

V gene: TRBV28
J gene: TRBJ1-1
clone size: once
D gene: TRBD1
CDR3 DNA: TGTGCCAGCAGTTCCTGGAGGACAGGCATGAACACTGAAGCTTTCTTT
CDR3 protein: CASSSWRTGMNTEAFF

V gene: TRBV11-3
J gene: TRBJ2-2
clone size: few
D gene: -
CDR3 DNA: TGTGCCAGCAGCCCCGGGACAACTACGAACACCGGGGAGCTGTTTTTT
CDR3 protein: CASSPGTTTNTGELFF

V gene: TRBV28
J gene: TRBJ1-1
clone size: -
D gene: -
CDR3 DNA: TGTGCCAGCGGTGGGGAGTGGGCAGGAACTGAAGCTTTCTTT
CDR3 protein: CASGGEWAGTEAFF

V gene: TRBV6-9
J gene: TRBJ2-7
clone size: -
D gene: TRBD1
CDR3 DNA: TGTGCCAGCAGTTATTCGGGGGACAGCAGCTCCTACGAGCAGTACTTC
CDR3 protein: CASSYSGDSSSYEQYF